This T cell receptor (beta chain) was profiled in a study of T cell responses to AZD1222 COVID-19 vaccine. CDR3 size: 16 residues. Germline values: CDR1 MNHEY, CDR2 SVGAGI. The ends were cut back, 2 bases at V and 4 bases at J, with 14 bases in the middle. TCRdb keeps only in-frame clones here, not all; method: immunoSEQ multiplex PCR. The sample records under 150,000 clones, 80% to 95% being singletons. Points from the study as a whole: Donors were chiefly white British, with a greater number of females, and clonal diversity was perhaps underestimated. With dominance at 160-218 and 743-854, vaccine-associated CD4 TCRs spanned spike.

Researchers grouped second doses given at about 4 or about 12 weeks into one pool. With regard to this clone: Its matching antigen is unknown.

This sequence was found in an adult who received the AZD1222 COVID-19 vaccine. V gene TRBV6-5 combines with J gene TRBJ2-2, with D possibly matching TRBD2 (6 bases). The sequencing used peripheral blood, collected 28 days after the second AZD1222 dose. The CDR3 DNA is TGTGCCAGCAGTTACAGGCTCGCGGGATTCACCGGGGAGCTGTTTTTT. Translated, it gives CASSYRLAGFTGELFF.